This T cell receptor beta chain was captured in a study of blood T cell repertoires in COVID-19. The repertoire was sequenced with immunoSEQ multiplex PCR; TCRdb's copy has only in-frame clones and lacks some. Of about 160,000 clones in the sample, 92% were seen once. The CDR3 has 14 amino acids. Trimming took off 3 bases at V and 5 bases at J, with 14 bases between the two ends. Germline V CDR1 and CDR2: LGHDT, YNNKEL (reference sequence). The source of this sequence is a man aged 25-45 years with COVID-19, enrolled during active disease. Source material: peripheral blood. The chain carries TRBV3-1 (or the pseudogene TRBV3-2) and TRBJ2-7; maybe TRBD1 (6 bases). As DNA, the CDR3 is TGTGCCAGCAGCCAGAGGGGGAGCAGCAACGAGCAGTACTTC. Residues: CASSQRGSSNEQYF.